This T cell receptor (beta chain) was observed in a study of blood T cell repertoires in COVID-19. Overall study context: The samples span acute and convalescent COVID-19 from the United States, Italy and Spain. PBMCs, B-cell-depleted T cells, or T cells were the source of the cDNA or gDNA that made up the material.

In the source study's methods: Amplified reference gene primers provided the basis for estimating nucleated cell counts. Method: immunoSEQ multiplex PCR; TCRdb's copy keeps in-frame clones and lacks some. The D gene and trimming were derived from the DNA, and the V and J assignments and clone size from that table. The sample lists 90,000 to 100,000 clones; 82% were seen once. The sequenced sample was peripheral blood. The receptor was isolated from an elderly man with acute or convalescent COVID-19.

CDR3 nucleotide sequence: TGTGCCTGGGACTCTGATCGGGATTCACCCCTCCACTTT. Translating it yields CAWDSDRDSPLHF. This chain joins TRBV30 and TRBJ1-6; D gene unclear. V shed 5 bases and J shed 8 bases, with 13 bases lying between them. CDR1 is GTSNPN, CDR2 SVGIG, per germline (reference sequence). The CDR3 covers 13 residues.